This T cell receptor (beta chain) was found in a study of blood T cell repertoires in COVID-19. This clone was picked up one time. The protocol was immunoSEQ multiplex PCR, while the TCRdb copy is restricted to in-frame clones and leaves out a portion. The data show more than 250,000 clones, around 90% seen once. This CDR3 has 16 residues. The junction had 5 bases not matched to a gene; V was cut back by 0 bases and J by 1 base. CDR1 and CDR2 from the germline V gene are SGDLS and YYNGEE. The chain couples TRBV9 to TRBJ2-7; TRBD2 matches 9 bases. Sequenced material: peripheral blood. The sequence came from a woman in her forties or fifties with COVID-19, enrolled during active disease. Here the CDR3 reads CASSVGPSGASYEQYF. CDR3 DNA sequence: TGTGCCAGCAGCGTAGGTCCTAGCGGGGCATCCTACGAGCAGTACTTC.